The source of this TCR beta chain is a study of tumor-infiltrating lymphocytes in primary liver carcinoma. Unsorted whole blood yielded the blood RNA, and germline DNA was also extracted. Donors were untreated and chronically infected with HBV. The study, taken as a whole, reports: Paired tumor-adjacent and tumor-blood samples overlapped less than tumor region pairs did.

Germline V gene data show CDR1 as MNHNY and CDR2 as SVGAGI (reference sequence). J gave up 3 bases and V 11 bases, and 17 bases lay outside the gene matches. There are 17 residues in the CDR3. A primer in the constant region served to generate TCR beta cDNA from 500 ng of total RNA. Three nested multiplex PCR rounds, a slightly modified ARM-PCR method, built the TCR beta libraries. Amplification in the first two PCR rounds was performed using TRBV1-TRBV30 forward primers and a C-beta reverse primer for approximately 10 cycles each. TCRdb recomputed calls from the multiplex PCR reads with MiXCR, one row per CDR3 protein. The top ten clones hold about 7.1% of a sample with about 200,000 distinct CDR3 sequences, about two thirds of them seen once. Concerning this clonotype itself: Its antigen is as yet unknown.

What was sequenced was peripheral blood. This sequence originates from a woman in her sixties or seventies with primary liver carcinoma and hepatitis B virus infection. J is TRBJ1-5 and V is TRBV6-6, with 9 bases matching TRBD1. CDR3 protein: CAGTGGQGPLANQPQHF. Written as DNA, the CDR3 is TGTGCCGGCACCGGGGGACAGGGTCCTCTTGCCAATCAGCCCCAGCATTTT.